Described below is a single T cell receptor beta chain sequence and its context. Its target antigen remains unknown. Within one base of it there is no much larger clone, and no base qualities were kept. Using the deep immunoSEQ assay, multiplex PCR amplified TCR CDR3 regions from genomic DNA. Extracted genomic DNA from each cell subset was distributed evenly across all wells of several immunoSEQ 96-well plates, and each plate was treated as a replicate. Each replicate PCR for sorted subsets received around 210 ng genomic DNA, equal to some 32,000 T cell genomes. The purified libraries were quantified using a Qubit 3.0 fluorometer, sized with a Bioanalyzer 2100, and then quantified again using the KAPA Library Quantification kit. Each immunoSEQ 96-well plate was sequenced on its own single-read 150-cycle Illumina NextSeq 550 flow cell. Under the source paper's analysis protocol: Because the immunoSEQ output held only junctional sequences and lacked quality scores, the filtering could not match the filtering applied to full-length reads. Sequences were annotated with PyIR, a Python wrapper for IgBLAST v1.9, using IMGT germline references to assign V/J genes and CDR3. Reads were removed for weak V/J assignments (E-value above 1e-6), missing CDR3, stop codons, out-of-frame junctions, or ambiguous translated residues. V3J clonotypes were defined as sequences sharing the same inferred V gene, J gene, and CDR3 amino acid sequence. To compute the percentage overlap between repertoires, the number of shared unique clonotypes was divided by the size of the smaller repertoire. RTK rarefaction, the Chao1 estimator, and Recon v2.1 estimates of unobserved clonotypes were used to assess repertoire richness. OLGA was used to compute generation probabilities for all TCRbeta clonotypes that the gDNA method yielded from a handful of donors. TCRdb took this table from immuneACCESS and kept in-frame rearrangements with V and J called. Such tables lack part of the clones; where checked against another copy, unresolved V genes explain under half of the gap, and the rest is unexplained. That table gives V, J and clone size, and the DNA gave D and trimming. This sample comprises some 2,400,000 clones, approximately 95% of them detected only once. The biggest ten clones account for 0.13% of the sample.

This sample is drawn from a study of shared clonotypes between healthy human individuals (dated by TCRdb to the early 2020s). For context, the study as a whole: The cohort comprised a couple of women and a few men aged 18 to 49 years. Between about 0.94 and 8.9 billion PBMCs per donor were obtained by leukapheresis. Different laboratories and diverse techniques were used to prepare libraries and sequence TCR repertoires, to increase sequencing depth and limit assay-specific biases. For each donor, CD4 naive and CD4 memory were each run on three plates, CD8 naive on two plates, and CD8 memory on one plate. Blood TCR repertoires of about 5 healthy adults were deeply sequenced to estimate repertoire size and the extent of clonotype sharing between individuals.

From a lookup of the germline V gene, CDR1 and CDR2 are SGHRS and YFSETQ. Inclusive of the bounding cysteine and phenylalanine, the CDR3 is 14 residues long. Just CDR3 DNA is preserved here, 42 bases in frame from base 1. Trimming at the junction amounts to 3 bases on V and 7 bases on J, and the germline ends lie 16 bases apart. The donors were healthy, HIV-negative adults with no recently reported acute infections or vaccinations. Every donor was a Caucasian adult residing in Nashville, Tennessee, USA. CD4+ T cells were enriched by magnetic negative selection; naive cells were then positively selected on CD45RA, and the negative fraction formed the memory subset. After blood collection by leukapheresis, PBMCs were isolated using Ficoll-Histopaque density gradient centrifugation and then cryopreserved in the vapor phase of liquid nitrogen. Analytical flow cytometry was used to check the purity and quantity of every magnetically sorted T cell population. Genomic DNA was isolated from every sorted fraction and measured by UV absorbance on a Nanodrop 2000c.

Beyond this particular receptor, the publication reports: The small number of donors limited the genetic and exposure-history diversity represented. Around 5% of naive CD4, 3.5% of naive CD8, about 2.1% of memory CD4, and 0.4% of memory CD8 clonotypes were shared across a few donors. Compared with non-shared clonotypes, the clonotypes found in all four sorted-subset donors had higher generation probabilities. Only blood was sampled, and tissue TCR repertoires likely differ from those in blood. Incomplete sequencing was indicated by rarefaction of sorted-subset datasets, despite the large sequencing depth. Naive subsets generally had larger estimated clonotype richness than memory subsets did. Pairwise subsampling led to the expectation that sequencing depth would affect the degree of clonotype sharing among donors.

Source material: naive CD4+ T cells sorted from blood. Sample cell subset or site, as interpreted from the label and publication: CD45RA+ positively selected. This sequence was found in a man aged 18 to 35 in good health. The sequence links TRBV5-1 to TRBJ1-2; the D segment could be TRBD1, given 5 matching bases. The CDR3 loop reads CASSSPGPRAGYTF. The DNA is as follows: TGCGCCAGCAGCTCGCCGGGACCTAGGGCTGGCTACACCTTC.